Detailed here is one T cell receptor beta chain. Its binding antigen is unknown. It has no much larger one-base neighbor in the sample; base qualities were not kept. The sample comes from a study of blood T cell repertoires in COVID-19 (dated by TCRdb to the early 2020s). With regard to the full study: Samples covering the acute and convalescent phases of COVID-19 were provided by collaborators in the United States, Italy and Spain. The repertoires were made available in a free public database intended to serve as a resource for research on the immune response to SARS-CoV-2. The prospective study material was composed of cDNA or gDNA derived from T cells, B-cell-depleted T cells, or PBMCs. Deeply sampled blood TCRbeta repertoires from subjects exposed to, actively infected with, or recovered from COVID-19 were included in the dataset. Where HLA class I and class II types were available, the types were taken from metadata supplied by the sample provider, not from assay-based typing. Samples were obtained from the ongoing ImmuneRACE study (first 160 participants) and from about 1,300 subjects provided by 6 global collaborators. The sample metadata nearly always contained a de-identified subject ID, COVID-19 status, age in years and sex.

Findings and caveats that apply to the study as a whole: The quantity of clinical and demographic metadata differed by source and by participant and was supplied without curation.

TCRbeta CDR3 regions were amplified from genomic DNA by means of the immunoSEQ Assay, a bias-controlled multiplex PCR. In the paper's pipeline: Within the assay, amplification of reference gene primers was used to estimate how many nucleated cells each sample contained. Sequence reads were collapsed and filtered to measure the absolute abundance of every unique TCRbeta CDR3 rearrangement. For each sample, productive Simpson clonality was calculated by taking the square root of Simpson's diversity index across productive rearrangements. The table was pulled from immuneACCESS by TCRdb, which kept in-frame rearrangements only. Such tables lose some clones; where checked, under half of the loss comes from unresolved V genes, and the rest has no known cause. V and J calls and clone size follow that table, whereas D and trimming were derived from the DNA. The sample profile shows 45,000 to 55,000 clones; approximately 90% of them were found once. The ten largest account for around 8.3% of the sample.

Whole blood was collected in K2EDTA tubes by collaborating institutions according to the institutions' own protocols. For TCRbeta analysis, collaborators shipped samples in one of three forms: frozen whole blood, isolated PBMCs, or DNA extracted from either of those sample types. Taken from the germline V gene, the CDR1 and CDR2 loops are SGHNT and YENEEA. From V the trimming removes 8 bases and from J it removes 6 bases, while the gene matches leave 8 bases of the junction unaccounted for. Inclusive of the bounding cysteine and phenylalanine, the CDR3 is 13 residues long. The entry retains the CDR3 DNA only, 39 bases that are in frame from base 1.

The V and J segments used are TRBV11-3 and TRBJ2-7; 9 nucleotides in the junction match TRBD1. This TCR was recovered from a woman aged 35 to 49 with active COVID-19. Sequenced: peripheral blood. At the DNA level, the sequence is TGTGCCAGCGGAAGGACAGGGGTGATCGAGCAGTACTTC. Translation gives CASGRTGVIEQYF.